Shown below are 4 T cell receptor beta chains from a single sample sequenced in a study of blood T cells in healthy people across ages (dated by TCRdb to between 2015 and 2016). The receptor library was made with 5' RACE. Sequencing was performed on an Illumina HiSeq 2500. A second PCR of roughly 6 to 11 cycles was run with a J-beta primer mix and a sample-barcoded 5' primer. TCRdb applied fastp at Q25 and MiXCR to the public reads, then kept only in-frame beta chains. All rows with the same CDR3 protein become a single entry with the most common DNA and genes. In all, the sample holds roughly 1 million distinct CDR3 sequences, and almost 25% of those were seen once. The leading ten clones occupy less than 0.75% of the sample. The data also belong to a second study, concerning T cells of mothers and their children.

The sequencing sample was made of blood. The source is a girl under 10 years old in good health.

This clonotype was counted between two and nine times. The chain uses TRBV3-1 and TRBJ2-5; 8 nucleotides align to TRBD2. This CDR3 spans 14 amino acids. V lost 1 base and J lost 3; bases outside the gene matches: 1. Germline-derived CDR1 and CDR2 are LGHDT and YNNKEL (reference sequence). CDR3 in amino acids: CASSQGAGEETQYF. CDR3 nucleotides: TGTGCCAGCAGCCAAGGAGCGGGGGAAGAGACCCAGTACTTC.

In this sample, this clonotype turned up a few times. This rearrangement joins TRBV20-1 to TRBJ1-4, with 8 bases matching TRBD1. The V segment lost 6 bases and the J segment 8 bases; nucleotides outside the gene matches: 8. This CDR3 contains 13 residues. Per the germline V gene, CDR1 is DFQATT and CDR2 is SNEGSKA (reference sequence). The CDR3 bases are TGCAGTGCACTGGACAGGGCGAGGGAAAAACTGTTTTTT. It specifies CSALDRAREKLFF.

This clonotype was recorded a few times. V is TRBV12-3 or TRBV12-4 and J is TRBJ2-3, with 13 positions matching TRBD2. There are 18 residues in the CDR3. With V trimmed by 4 bases and J by 4 bases, 11 bases remained unmatched. CDR3 residues: CASSSWPRTSGGPDTQYF. In DNA, the CDR3 is TGTGCCAGCAGTTCTTGGCCCAGGACTAGCGGGGGACCAGATACGCAGTATTTT.

The chain joins TRBV19 to TRBJ2-5; TRBD1 matches 9 bases. Near its end, the DNA agrees better with TRBJ2-1, so the J call may be wrong. The CDR3 is 16 residues long. Germline CDR1 LNHDA, CDR2 SQIVND (reference sequence). CDR3 residues: CASSIDSGTGWNEQFF. As DNA, the CDR3 is TGTGCCAGTAGTATAGACTCCGGGACAGGGTGGAATGAGCAGTTCTTC.